This TCR beta chain is drawn from a study of vaccination and CD4 T cells after COVID-19. This clonotype turned up a few times. Antigen specificity is unknown. The study sequenced cultured CD4+ T cell DNA using the Oncomine TCR Beta short-read assay. The authors extracted genomic DNA from cultured CD4+ T cells. TCRdb reprocessed the PCR reads with MiXCR, giving one entry per CDR3 protein. The sample has 4,000 to 4,500 distinct CDR3 sequences, around 68% seen once; the top ten hold more than 25%. CDR1 and CDR2 from the germline V gene are SNHLY and FYNNEI. V shed 10 bases and J shed 8 bases, with 20 bases lying between them. The CDR3 has 13 residues. Treatment described: approximately nine-day PBMC culture with coronavirus spike peptide pools or control peptides (ViraFEST assay).

The V gene is TRBV2, the J gene TRBJ1-2; possible D gene TRBD1, 6 bases. The sequenced sample was CD4+ T cells from blood, cultured in vitro. The receptor's source is a human donor who had recovered from COVID-19. CDR3 region: CATERGGNRGYTF. In DNA form, the CDR3 reads TGTGCCACCGAAAGGGGGGGCAACAGGGGCTACACCTTC.